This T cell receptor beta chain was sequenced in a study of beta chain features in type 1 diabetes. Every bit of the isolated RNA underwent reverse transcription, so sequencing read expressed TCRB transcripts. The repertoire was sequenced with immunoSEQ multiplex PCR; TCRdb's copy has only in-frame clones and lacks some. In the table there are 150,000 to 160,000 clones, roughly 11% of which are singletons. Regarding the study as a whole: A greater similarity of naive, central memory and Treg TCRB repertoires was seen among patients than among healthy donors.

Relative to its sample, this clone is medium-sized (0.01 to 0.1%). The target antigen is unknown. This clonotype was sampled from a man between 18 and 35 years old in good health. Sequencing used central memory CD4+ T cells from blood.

CDR3 sequence reads: CASLQVNQPQHF. The CDR3 DNA is TGTGCCAGTTTGCAGGTGAATCAGCCCCAGCATTTT. The chain uses TRBV28 and TRBJ1-5, with no clear D. The germline V gene encodes CDR1 MDHEN and CDR2 SYDVKM. The CDR3 is 12 amino acids. V gave up 9 bases and J gave up 4 bases, with 10 bases separating them.